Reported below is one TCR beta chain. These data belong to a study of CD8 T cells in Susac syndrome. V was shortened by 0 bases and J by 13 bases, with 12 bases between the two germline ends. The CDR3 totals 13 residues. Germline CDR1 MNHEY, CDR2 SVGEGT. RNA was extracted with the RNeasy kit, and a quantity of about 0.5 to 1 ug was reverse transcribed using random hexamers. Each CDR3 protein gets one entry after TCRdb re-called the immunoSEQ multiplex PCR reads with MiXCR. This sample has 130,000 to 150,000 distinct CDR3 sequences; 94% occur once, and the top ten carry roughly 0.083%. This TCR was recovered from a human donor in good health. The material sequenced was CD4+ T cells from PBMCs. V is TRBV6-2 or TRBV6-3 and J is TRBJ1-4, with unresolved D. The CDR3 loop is CASSYSPTKALFF. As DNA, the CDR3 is TGTGCCAGCAGTTACTCCCCGACGAAAGCACTGTTTTTT.